These 9 T cell receptor beta chains were sequenced from one sample in a study listed by TCRdb under 2016. Libraries were built with RT-PCR. The listed sequencing device is Illumina MiSeq. The public reads were run again by TCRdb, first through fastp at Q25 and then through MiXCR, and only productive beta chains were kept. Entries are consolidated by CDR3 protein sequence, retaining the most common genes and DNA. This sample holds about 700,000 distinct CDR3 sequences; 11% to 15% were observed only once. Of the sample, just over 3.5% is held by the ten largest clones. The material sequenced was memory CD4+ T cells from blood. The receptor set was obtained from a female donor in good health, serving as a healthy control.

This clonotype was counted a few times. V and J are TRBV5-1 and TRBJ1-4; TRBD1 agrees at 9 bases. J lost 12 bases, V lost 0 bases, and 15 bases had no gene match. Germline lookup yields CDR1 SGHRS and CDR2 YFSETQ. The CDR3 extends over 17 amino acids. As DNA, the CDR3 is TGCGCCAGCAGCTTGGCCGGCGGGACAGGGACTATGAAACAACTGTTTTTT. Amino acid sequence: CASSLAGGTGTMKQLFF.

This clonotype occurred many times. This chain uses TRBV12-3 or TRBV12-4 with TRBJ1-6; no reliable D call. Between the trimmed V and J ends, which lost 5 bases and 7 bases, there was a span of 12 bases. This CDR3 has 14 amino acids. CDR3 protein: CASSQGPLNSPLHF. The CDR3 nucleotides read TGTGCCAGCAGTCAAGGGCCGCTAAATTCACCCCTCCACTTT.

This clonotype was detected many times. The genes are TRBV6-5 and TRBJ2-1, with 10 bases that match TRBD2. Per germline, CDR1 MNHEY and CDR2 SVGAGI. V gave up 5 bases and J gave up 3 bases; unmatched junction bases: 4. This CDR3 comprises 15 residues. The chain's CDR3 is CASSLGLADYNEQFF. DNA for the CDR3: TGTGCCAGCAGTCTCGGACTAGCGGACTACAATGAGCAGTTCTTC.

This clonotype was seen a few times. The chain employs TRBV18 and TRBJ1-2, with 9 bases matching TRBD1. CDR1 and CDR2 (germline): KGHSH, LQKENI. This CDR3 has 13 amino acids. V was clipped by 4 bases and J by 8 bases; unmatched bases: 5. The CDR3 bases are TGTGCCAGCTCACTATGGACAGGGGACGGCTACACCTTC. Its protein product is CASSLWTGDGYTF.

This clonotype was counted a few times. The chain is built from TRBV6-1 and TRBJ2-3; weak D call: TRBD1 (5 bases). Looked up from germline, CDR1 is MNHNS and CDR2 is SASEGT. CDR3 size: 17 residues. Trimming took 7 bases from V and 6 from J, leaving 26 bases between them. In DNA form, the CDR3 reads TGTGCCAGCAAGCTCCAAAGACTGACAGCTGAGGTGGATACGCAGTATTTT. It yields the protein CASKLQRLTAEVDTQYF.

In this sample, this clonotype turned up a few times. The gene calls are TRBV20-1 and TRBJ1-4; 10 nucleotides match TRBD1. This CDR3 has 12 amino acids. V was clipped by 5 bases and J by 7 bases; unmatched bases: 1. Germline V gives CDR1 DFQATT, CDR2 SNEGSKA (reference sequence). Here the CDR3 reads CSAWDRGEKLFF. The DNA for the CDR3 is TGCAGTGCTTGGGACAGGGGTGAAAAACTGTTTTTT.

There are a few counts of this clonotype. The CDR3 sequence is CASRFLGSSYNEQFF. The DNA of the CDR3 is TGTGCCAGCAGGTTCCTAGGGAGCTCCTACAATGAGCAGTTCTTC. The chain couples TRBV12-3 or TRBV12-4 to TRBJ2-1; tentatively, D is TRBD2 (5 bases). Trimming removed 6 bases from V and 0 bases from J, with 12 bases in between. The CDR3 totals 15 residues.

A few counts support this clonotype. Relative to the germline gene, one junction end is altered; a read error may explain this. In nucleotides, the CDR3 is TGCGCCAGCAGCCCAGCCTTCACGGGACTAGCGGGGGTAACGGTCTTC. This gives the protein CASSPAFTGLAGVTVF. The chain joins TRBV4-3 to TRBJ2-1; TRBD2 aligns across 14 bases. The CDR3 is made up of 16 amino acids. Germline CDR1 is LGHNA and CDR2 is YSLEER.

This rearrangement joins TRBV4-2 to TRBJ2-3; 9 bases line up with TRBD1. Germline CDR1 and CDR2: LGHNA and YNFKEQ. The CDR3 has 16 residues. The ends lost 3 bases at V and 6 bases at J; junction bases unmatched: 10. This CDR3 is CASSQGQGRLSDTQYF. As DNA, the CDR3 is TGTGCCAGCAGCCAGGGACAGGGAAGGTTGTCGGATACGCAGTATTTT.